Each of the 22 T cell receptor beta chains below was sequenced from the same sample in a study of blood T cell repertoires in COVID-19. Clones were read by immunoSEQ multiplex PCR, and TCRdb kept only the in-frame ones, dropping some. The data show some 96,000 clones, approximately 86% seen once. The specimen sequenced was peripheral blood. Receptors were obtained from a man between 50 and 59 years old with acute or convalescent COVID-19.

The chain is built from TRBV19 and TRBJ2-1; TRBD2 is a possible D gene (6 bases). The germline CDR1 and CDR2 sequences are LNHDA and SQIVND (reference sequence). With 1 base removed from V and 8 bases from J, the gap between germline ends came to 30 bases. This CDR3 has 20 residues. CDR3 residues: CASSIVPGQIRLVPFDEQFF. The CDR3 DNA reads as TGTGCCAGTAGTATAGTACCGGGGCAGATAAGACTAGTCCCTTTCGATGAGCAGTTCTTC.

The V call is TRBV7-9, the J call TRBJ2-1, with TRBD1 matching 10 bases. J lost 6 bases, V lost 5 bases, and 7 bases had no gene match. Germline CDR1 reads SEHNR; CDR2 reads FQNEAQ (reference sequence). This CDR3 is 15 amino acids long. The CDR3 nucleotides are TGTGCCAGCAGCGCGAGGGACAGGGGAAGCAATGAGCAGTTCTTC. Protein: CASSARDRGSNEQFF.

The chain links TRBV29-1 to TRBJ1-1; TRBD1 might be the D (6 bases). Trimming left V 7 bases short and J 2 bases short, with 14 bases between. CDR3 length: 13 residues. Germline-derived CDR1 and CDR2 are SQVTM and ANQGSEA. CDR3: CSADRDINTEAFF. In nucleotides, the CDR3 is TGCAGCGCTGACCGGGACATTAACACTGAAGCTTTCTTT.

The CDR3 DNA follows: TGTGCCAGCAGTGGACGGGGGGCGGGAGGAGGCAATGAGCAGTTCTTC. The encoded protein is CASSGRGAGGGNEQFF. V and J are TRBV6-1 and TRBJ2-1; 8 nucleotides match TRBD2. Germline assignment: CDR1 MNHNS and CDR2 SASEGT. J lost 6 bases, V lost 4 bases, and 11 bases had no gene match. The CDR3 is 16 residues long.

The chain has TRBV6-5 and TRBJ2-7, with a possible D match to TRBD2 (7 bases). Looked up from germline, CDR1 is MNHEY and CDR2 is SVGAGI. This CDR3 comprises 14 residues. The V end was cut by 5 bases, the J end by 3 bases, with 14 bases between. The CDR3 protein is CASSPSGGGYEQYF. The CDR3 DNA follows: TGTGCCAGCAGTCCTTCGGGGGGCGGCTACGAGCAGTACTTC.

This clone was counted a single time. The chain has TRBV5-1 and TRBJ2-7; 8 bases map to TRBD2. The CDR3 spans 14 residues. J was trimmed by 2 bases and V by 2 bases; bases with no gene match: 3. Germline V gene data show CDR1 as SGHRS and CDR2 as YFSETQ. This CDR3 is CASSFTSGAYEQYF. DNA for the CDR3: TGCGCCAGCAGCTTCACTAGCGGTGCCTACGAGCAGTACTTC.

J is TRBJ1-2 and V is TRBV7-9; no clear D. The germline V and J ends were trimmed by 4 bases and 7 bases, with 16 bases remaining between them. Germline-derived CDR1 and CDR2 are SEHNR and FQNEAQ (reference sequence). CDR3 length: 14 residues. The CDR3 spells CASSYVGGPTGYTF. The DNA for the CDR3 is TGTGCCAGCAGCTATGTTGGAGGGCCGACTGGCTACACCTTC. The full variable domain, its missing parts supplied by reference TRBV7-9 and TRBJ1-2, is DTGVSQNPRHKITKRGQNVTFRCDPISEHNRLYWYRQTLGQGPEFLTYFQNEAQLEKSRLLSDRFSAERPKGSFSTLEIQRTEQGDSAMYLCASSYVGGPTGYTFGSGTRLTVV.

The rearrangement uses TRBV14 and TRBJ2-7; a possible D gene is TRBD2 (5 bases). CDR1 is SGHDN and CDR2 is FVKESK in the germline V gene. The CDR3 runs to 13 residues. V shed 6 bases and J shed 1 base, with 10 bases lying between them. The CDR3 coding sequence is TGTGCCAGCAGGCGGACGGGGTCCTACGAGCAGTACTTC. This translates into CASRRTGSYEQYF.

This chain joins TRBV15 and TRBJ1-1; 10 positions match TRBD1. The CDR3 spans 14 residues. Germline V gene sequence: CDR1 LNHNV, CDR2 YYDKDF (reference sequence). J gave up 1 base and V 9 bases, and 5 bases lay outside the gene matches. CDR3 in amino acids: CATRTGGWNTEAFF. DNA for the CDR3: TGTGCCACACGGACAGGGGGTTGGAACACTGAAGCTTTCTTT.

The chain couples TRBV11-3 to TRBJ1-1; D is undetermined. V lost 6 bases and J 5 bases, leaving 16 bases between the germline ends. The germline CDR1 and CDR2 sequences are SGHNT and YENEEA. The CDR3 is 14 residues long. The CDR3 protein is CASSSPRDPTEAFF. CDR3 coding DNA: TGTGCCAGCAGTTCTCCCCGGGATCCGACTGAAGCTTTCTTT.

This chain joins TRBV11-3 and TRBJ1-3; D is ambiguous. Germline-derived CDR1 and CDR2 are SGHNT and YENEEA. The CDR3 contains 13 residues. V dropped 3 bases and J dropped 2 bases, with 5 bases sitting between them. The CDR3 here is CASSFEAGNTIYF. As DNA, the CDR3 is TGTGCCAGCAGCTTTGAGGCTGGAAACACCATATATTTT.

This sequence joins TRBV11-2 and TRBJ1-2; D not resolved. Trimming shortened V by 5 bases and J by 2 bases, and 21 bases separated the two germline ends. The CDR3 has 17 amino acids. The germline gives CDR1 SGHAT, CDR2 FQNNGV. CDR3 coding DNA: TGTGCCAGCAGCCCAACGGCTCTAGTGCCTTGGAACTATGGCTACACCTTC. This encodes CASSPTALVPWNYGYTF.

The DNA for the CDR3 is TGTGCCAGCAGCGCTCGATATCTAGCGGTCTCCTACGAGCAGTACTTC. This sequence encodes CASSARYLAVSYEQYF. V usage is TRBV5-6 and J usage is TRBJ2-7, with 7 bases matching TRBD2. CDR1 and CDR2 from the germline V gene are SGHDT and YYEEEE. V lost 4 bases to trimming and J lost 0 bases; unmatched junction nucleotides: 10. The CDR3 is 16 residues long. Full variable domain (missing parts from reference TRBV5-6 and TRBJ2-7): DAGVTQSPTHLIKTRGQQVTLRCSPKSGHDTVSWYQQALGQGPQFIFQYYEEEERQRGNFPDRFSGHQFPNYSSELNVNALLLGDSALYLCASSARYLAVSYEQYFGPGTRLTVT.

This clone was seen a few times. The J gene is TRBJ2-1, the V gene TRBV7-3; 8 bases are shared with TRBD2. The CDR3 has 16 amino acids. Germline values: CDR1 SGHTA, CDR2 FQGTGA. The junction had 7 bases not matched to a gene; V was cut back by 1 base and J by 5 bases. In DNA, the CDR3 is TGTGCCAGCAGCTTAAACGGGAGGGCCTGGAACAATGAGCAGTTCTTC. It specifies CASSLNGRAWNNEQFF.

This clone was counted a single time. This chain links TRBV11-2 with TRBJ1-1; D is unresolved. The CDR3 has 13 amino acids. Germline V gene lookup returns CDR1 SGHAT and CDR2 FQNNGV. Trimming cost V 5 bases and J 0 bases, with 7 bases left between them. The CDR3 here is CASSPGMNTEAFF. CDR3 in DNA: TGTGCCAGCAGCCCGGGGATGAACACTGAAGCTTTCTTT. The whole variable domain, remainder taken from reference TRBV11-2 and TRBJ1-1, is EAGVAQSPRYKIIEKRQSVAFWCNPISGHATLYWYQQILGQGPKLLIQFQNNGVVDDSQLPKDRFSAERLKGVDSTLKIQPAKLEDSAVYLCASSPGMNTEAFFGQGTRLTVV.

This rearrangement joins TRBV7-2 to TRBJ1-4; 8 bases agree with TRBD1. V dropped 5 bases and J dropped 4; count of bases not matched to a gene: 6. From germline, CDR1 is SGHTA and CDR2 FQGNSA. This CDR3 comprises 15 residues. The CDR3 coding sequence is TGTGCCAGCAGCACCCGGACAGGGATTAATGAAAAACTGTTTTTT. Protein: CASSTRTGINEKLFF.

The genes are TRBV6-5 and TRBJ1-1, with TRBD1 identical over 7 bases. The CDR3 runs 14 residues. V was clipped by 7 bases and J by 6 bases; unmatched bases: 11. Germline loops: CDR1 MNHEY, CDR2 SVGAGI. CDR3 DNA sequence: TGTGCCAGCATCCCGACAGGGAGAAGCCCTGAAGCTTTCTTT. It translates to CASIPTGRSPEAFF.

The CDR3 spells CAWSPSGVTEAFF. The CDR3 nucleotides read TGTGCCTGGAGTCCATCAGGGGTGACTGAAGCTTTCTTT. The rearrangement links TRBV30 to TRBJ1-1; maybe TRBD1 (6 bases). V was pared by 2 bases and J by 5 bases, with 12 bases between. Germline V lookup: CDR1 GTSNPN, CDR2 SVGIG (reference sequence). This CDR3 has 13 residues.

The chain links TRBV5-4 to TRBJ2-7; D gene ambiguous. V lost 2 bases and J 4 bases, leaving 13 bases between the germline ends. Germline CDR1 reads SGHNT; CDR2 reads YYREEE (reference sequence). This CDR3 has 14 residues. The CDR3 loop is CASSFETSRYEQYF. The CDR3 coding sequence is TGTGCCAGCAGCTTCGAGACTTCTCGTTACGAGCAGTACTTC.

The CDR3 sequence: CASSHLTSASSYNEQFF. The CDR3 region has the DNA TGTGCCAGCAGCCACCTGACTAGCGCCAGCTCCTACAATGAGCAGTTCTTC. This chain joins TRBV27 and TRBJ2-1; TRBD2 agrees at 8 bases. The V gene's germline CDR1 is MNHEY and CDR2 SMNVEV (reference sequence). J gave up 0 bases and V 6 bases, and 10 bases lay outside the gene matches. The CDR3 totals 17 residues.

This clone was detected once. This rearrangement joins TRBV2 to TRBJ1-1, with 7 bases aligning to TRBD1. Unmatched junction bases numbered 4, after V lost 4 bases and J lost 5 bases. CDR3 length equals 13 residues. Germline assignment: CDR1 SNHLY and CDR2 FYNNEI. CDR3 sequence (DNA): TGTGCCAGCAGTGCAAAGGGGGCGACTGAAGCTTTCTTT. Its translation: CASSAKGATEAFF. Full variable domain (remainder filled in from reference TRBV2 and TRBJ1-1): EPEVTQTPSHQVTQMGQEVILRCVPISNHLYFYWYRQILGQKVEFLVSFYNNEISEKSEIFDDQFSVERPDGSNFTLKIRSTKLEDSAMYFCASSAKGATEAFFGQGTRLTVV.

The rearrangement uses TRBV27 and TRBJ1-3; D is uncertain. Germline CDR1 and CDR2: MNHEY and SMNVEV (reference sequence). V lost 4 bases and J lost 4, with 17 bases in between. The CDR3 sequence is 16 residues long. In DNA form, the CDR3 reads TGTGCCAGCAGTTGTATCAGCACTATGGCCGGAAACACCATATATTTT. It specifies CASSCISTMAGNTIYF.